Included here is one TCR beta chain sequence, with context. The antigen is undetermined. These data are taken from a study of T cells in localized non-small cell lung cancer. Study outcomes and limitations: Clonality of T cells reached its maximum in uninvolved adjacent lung, surpassing tumor.

Sequenced by immunoSEQ multiplex PCR; TCRdb stores in-frame clones only, minus some. The sample lists some 1,800 clones, 20% to 25% seen once, with about 22% in the top ten. V was cut by 0 bases and J by 8 bases, with 11 bases left in between. The CDR3 extends over 14 amino acids. The germline gives CDR1 KGHSH, CDR2 LQKENI. Atypia-free adjacent lung came from at least 2 cm beyond the tumor margin. This receptor was obtained from a female donor over 55 with stage I lung adenocarcinoma. This chain uses TRBV18 with TRBJ2-4; D possibly corresponds to TRBD2 (5 bases). Sequenced material: normal lung tissue next to the tumor, taken before any cancer treatment. For the CDR3, the DNA is TGTGCCAGCTCACCACCGGGGAGATTGGACATTCAGTACTTC. This encodes CASSPPGRLDIQYF.